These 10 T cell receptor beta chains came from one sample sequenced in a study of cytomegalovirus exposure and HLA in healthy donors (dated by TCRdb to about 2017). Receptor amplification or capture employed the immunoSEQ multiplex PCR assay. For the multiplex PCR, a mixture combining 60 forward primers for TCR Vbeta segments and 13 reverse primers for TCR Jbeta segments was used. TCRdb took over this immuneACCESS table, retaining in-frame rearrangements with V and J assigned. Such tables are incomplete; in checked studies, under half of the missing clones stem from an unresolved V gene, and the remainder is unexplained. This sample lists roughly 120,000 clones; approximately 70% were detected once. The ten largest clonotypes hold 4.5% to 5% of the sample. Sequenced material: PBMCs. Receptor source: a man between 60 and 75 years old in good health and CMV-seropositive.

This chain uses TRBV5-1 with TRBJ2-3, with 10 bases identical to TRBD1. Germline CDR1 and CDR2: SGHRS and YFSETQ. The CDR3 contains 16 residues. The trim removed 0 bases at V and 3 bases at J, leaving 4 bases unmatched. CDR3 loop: CASSLATGGKTDTQYF. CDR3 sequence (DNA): TGCGCCAGCAGCTTGGCGACAGGGGGCAAAACAGATACGCAGTATTTT. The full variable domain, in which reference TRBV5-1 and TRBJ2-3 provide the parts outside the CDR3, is KAGVTQTPRYLIKTRGQQVTLSCSPISGHRSVSWYQQTPGQGLQFLFEYFSETQRNKGNFPGRFSGRQFSNSRSEMNVSTLELGDSALYLCASSLATGGKTDTQYFGPGTRLTVL.

The DNA of the CDR3 is TGTGCCAGCAGCTCGGACAGGGGGTGGTCCTACGAGCAGTACTTC. Encoded protein: CASSSDRGWSYEQYF. The chain links TRBV28 to TRBJ2-7, with TRBD1 matching 10 bases. The CDR3 runs 15 residues. Trimming cost V 6 bases and J 1 base; bases outside gene matches: 6. The germline gives CDR1 MDHEN, CDR2 SYDVKM.

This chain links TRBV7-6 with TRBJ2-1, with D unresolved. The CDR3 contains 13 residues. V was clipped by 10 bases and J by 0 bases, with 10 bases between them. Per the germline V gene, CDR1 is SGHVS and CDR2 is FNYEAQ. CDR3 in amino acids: CATSRHSYNEQFF. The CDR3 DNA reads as TGTGCCACGTCTAGGCACTCCTACAATGAGCAGTTCTTC. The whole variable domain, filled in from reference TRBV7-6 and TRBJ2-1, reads GAGVSQSPRYKVTKRGQDVALRCDPISGHVSLYWYRQALGQGPEFLTYFNYEAQQDKSGLPNDRFSAERPEGSISTLTIQRTEQRDSAMYRCATSRHSYNEQFFGPGTRLTVL.

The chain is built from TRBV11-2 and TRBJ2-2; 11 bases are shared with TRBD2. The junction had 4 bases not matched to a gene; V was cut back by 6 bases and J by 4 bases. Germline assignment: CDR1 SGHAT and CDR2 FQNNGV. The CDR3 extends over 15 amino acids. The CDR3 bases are TGTGCCAGCAGAATAGCGGGGGGGCGCACCGGGGAGCTGTTTTTT. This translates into CASRIAGGRTGELFF.

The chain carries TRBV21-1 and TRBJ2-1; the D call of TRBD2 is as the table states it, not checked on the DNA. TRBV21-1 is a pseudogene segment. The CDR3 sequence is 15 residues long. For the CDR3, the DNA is TGTGCCAGCAGCCTCAGGACTAGCATACTGAATGAGCAGTTCTTC. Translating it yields CASSLRTSILNEQFF.

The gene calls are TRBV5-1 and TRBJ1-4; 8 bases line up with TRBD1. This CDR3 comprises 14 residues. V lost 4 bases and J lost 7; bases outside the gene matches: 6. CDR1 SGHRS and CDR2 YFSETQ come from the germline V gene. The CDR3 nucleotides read TGCGCCAGCAGCCCAAGACAGGGGACTGAAAAACTGTTTTTT. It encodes CASSPRQGTEKLFF.

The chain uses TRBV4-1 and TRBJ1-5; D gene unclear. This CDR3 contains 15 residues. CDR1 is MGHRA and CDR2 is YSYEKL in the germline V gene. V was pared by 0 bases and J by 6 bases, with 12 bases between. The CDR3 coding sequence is TGCGCCAGCAGCCAAGATCGAACCGCGGGTCAGCCCCAGCATTTT. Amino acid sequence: CASSQDRTAGQPQHF.

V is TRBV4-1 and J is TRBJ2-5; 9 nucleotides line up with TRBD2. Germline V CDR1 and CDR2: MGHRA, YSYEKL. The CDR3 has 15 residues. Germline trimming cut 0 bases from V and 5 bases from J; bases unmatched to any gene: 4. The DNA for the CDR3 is TGCGCCAGCAGCCAAGATAGACTAGCGGAGGAGACCCAGTACTTC. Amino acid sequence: CASSQDRLAEETQYF.

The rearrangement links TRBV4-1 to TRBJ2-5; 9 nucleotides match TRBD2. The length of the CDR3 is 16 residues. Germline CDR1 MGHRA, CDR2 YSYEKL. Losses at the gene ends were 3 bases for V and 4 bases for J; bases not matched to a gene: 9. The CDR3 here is CASSQYMRGGGETQYF. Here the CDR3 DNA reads TGCGCCAGCAGCCAGTACATGCGGGGGGGCGGAGAGACCCAGTACTTC.

The CDR3 here is CASTLGGQGKLWGSPLHF. Here the CDR3 DNA reads TGTGCCAGCACCCTCGGTGGACAGGGGAAGCTTTGGGGTTCACCCCTCCACTTT. The chain couples TRBV28 to TRBJ1-6, with 9 bases fitting TRBD1. This CDR3 has 18 residues. CDR1 and CDR2 (germline): MDHEN, SYDVKM. V lost 7 bases, J lost 9 bases, and 19 bases stayed unmatched.